These 21 T cell receptor beta chains came from one sample sequenced in a study of cytomegalovirus exposure and HLA in healthy donors. The PCR ran on 60 Vbeta and 13 Jbeta primers. Produced via immunoSEQ multiplex PCR; TCRdb's table is partial and in-frame only. The table includes 150,000 to 200,000 clones, 70% to 85% detected once. Sequencing was carried out using PBMCs. The receptors come from a boy aged 2 to 9 in good health and CMV-seronegative.

The chain couples TRBV9 to TRBJ2-3; tentative D call: TRBD2 (5 bases). The germline V and J ends were trimmed by 3 bases and 5 bases, with 13 bases remaining between them. The CDR3 runs to 14 residues. Germline lookup yields CDR1 SGDLS and CDR2 YYNGEE. CDR3 region: CASSENSRGDTQYF. The DNA of the CDR3 is TGTGCCAGCAGCGAAAATTCCCGGGGAGATACGCAGTATTTT.

In DNA, the CDR3 is TGTGCCTGGAGTTACGGGGGGGGAGAGACCCAGTACTTC. This translates into CAWSYGGGETQYF. The gene calls are TRBV30 and TRBJ2-5; TRBD2 matches at 8 bases. Germline V lookup: CDR1 GTSNPN, CDR2 SVGIG (reference sequence). V lost 2 bases and J lost 4; bases outside the gene matches: 3. The CDR3 is 13 amino acids. The full variable domain, with the rest looked up from reference TRBV30 and TRBJ2-5, is SQTIHQWPATLVQPVGSPLSLECTVEGTSNPNLYWYRQAAGRGLQLLFYSVGIGQISSEVPQNLSASRPQDRQFILSSKKLLLSDSGFYLCAWSYGGGETQYFGPGTRLLVL.

The sample holds one count of this clone. V gene TRBV4-1 combines with J gene TRBJ1-1; the D gene is possibly TRBD1 (6 bases). V shed 2 bases and J shed 11 bases, with 30 bases lying between them. The CDR3 runs to 18 residues. Germline V gene lookup returns CDR1 MGHRA and CDR2 YSYEKL. DNA of the CDR3: TGCGCCAGCAGCCAAAGGGGTCCCGGTCAGGGGAGTGGGGAATGTGCTTTCTTT. Encoded protein: CASSQRGPGQGSGECAFF.

This clone was observed a single time. CDR3 sequence reads: CASSSGGNQPQHF. Here the CDR3 DNA reads TGTGCCAGCAGCTCAGGGGGGAATCAGCCCCAGCATTTT. The chain has TRBV7-9 and TRBJ1-5; TRBD1 matches 7 bases. Trimming cost V 4 bases and J 4 bases; bases outside gene matches: 1. The CDR3 length is 13 residues. Germline-derived CDR1 and CDR2 are SEHNR and FQNEAQ (reference sequence). The full variable domain, completed using reference TRBV7-9 and TRBJ1-5, is DTGVSQNPRHKITKRGQNVTFRCDPISEHNRLYWYRQTLGQGPEFLTYFQNEAQLEKSRLLSDRFSAERPKGSFSTLEIQRTEQGDSAMYLCASSSGGNQPQHFGDGTRLSIL.

The V and J genes are TRBV6-6 and TRBJ2-5, with 10 positions matching TRBD2. The V gene end was trimmed by 5 bases and the J gene end by 4 bases; junction bases not matched to a gene: 4. The CDR3 runs to 14 residues. Germline V CDR1 and CDR2: MNHNY, SVGAGI (reference sequence). The CDR3: CASSPLAGVETQYF. The CDR3 DNA sequence: TGTGCCAGCAGTCCCCTAGCGGGGGTAGAGACCCAGTACTTC.

As DNA, the CDR3 is TGCGCCAGTGCGAGGAGCTCTGGGGCCAACGTCCTGACTTTC. It translates to CASARSSGANVLTF. J is TRBJ2-6 and V is TRBV5-1; no reliable D call. Germline V gene sequence: CDR1 SGHRS, CDR2 YFSETQ. The CDR3 runs 14 residues. V lost 8 bases, J lost 0 bases, and 9 bases lay in between.

This chain uses TRBV11-2 with TRBJ2-1; D gene uncertain. The CDR3 runs 16 residues. V was clipped by 0 bases and J by 0 bases, with 9 bases between them. Per germline, CDR1 SGHAT and CDR2 FQNNGV. The CDR3 DNA is TGTGCCAGCAGCTTAGAAACAGCCTCCTCCTACAATGAGCAGTTCTTC. It translates to CASSLETASSYNEQFF. Looking up the rest from reference TRBV11-2 and TRBJ2-1 gives the full variable domain: EAGVAQSPRYKIIEKRQSVAFWCNPISGHATLYWYQQILGQGPKLLIQFQNNGVVDDSQLPKDRFSAERLKGVDSTLKIQPAKLEDSAVYLCASSLETASSYNEQFFGPGTRLTVL.

The rearrangement joins TRBV10-3 to TRBJ2-7; perhaps TRBD1 as D (6 bases). The germline V gene encodes CDR1 ENHRY and CDR2 SYGVKD. CDR3 length equals 14 residues. Between the trimmed V and J ends, which lost 7 bases and 0 bases, there was a span of 13 bases. The CDR3 bases are TGTGCCATCAAATCCAGGGGAGACTCCTACGAGCAGTACTTC. Protein: CAIKSRGDSYEQYF.

The gene calls are TRBV19 and TRBJ2-6, with no clear D. CDR1 and CDR2 (germline): LNHDA, SQIVND (reference sequence). V lost 7 bases and J 1 base, leaving 17 bases between the germline ends. CDR3 size: 17 residues. CDR3 residues: CASKELLSLSGANVLTF. CDR3 nucleotides: TGTGCCAGTAAGGAGCTCTTATCACTTTCTGGGGCCAACGTCCTGACTTTC.

The CDR3, as DNA: TGTGCCAGCAGTGAATATGGGAGAAACACTGAAGCTTTCTTT. Protein product: CASSEYGRNTEAFF. This rearrangement joins TRBV6-1 to TRBJ1-1; D is unresolved. Per the germline V gene, CDR1 is MNHNS and CDR2 is SASEGT. Trimming removed 2 bases at V and 2 bases at J, with 9 bases between. The CDR3 extends over 14 amino acids.

The rearrangement joins TRBV5-1 to TRBJ2-1; tentative D call: TRBD1 (5 bases). V was trimmed by 5 bases and J by 9 bases, leaving 9 bases between them. Germline V CDR1 and CDR2: SGHRS, YFSETQ. CDR3 size: 11 residues. The CDR3 loop is CASRGVVEQFF. The DNA of the CDR3 is TGCGCCAGCAGAGGGGTTGTTGAGCAGTTCTTC.

The chain recombines TRBV7-3 with TRBJ1-2; TRBD1 aligns across 7 bases. Germline V gene sequence: CDR1 SGHTA, CDR2 FQGTGA. This CDR3 is 18 amino acids long. V lost 3 bases and J lost 4; bases outside the gene matches: 17. CDR3 protein: CASSFSRRKGAAGYGYTF. CDR3 in DNA: TGTGCCAGCAGCTTTTCGAGGAGAAAGGGGGCGGCTGGCTATGGCTACACCTTC.

The chain employs TRBV25-1 and TRBJ2-5; 10 bases map to TRBD2. This CDR3 is built from 14 residues. J was trimmed by 5 bases and V by 6 bases; bases with no gene match: 6. Germline V gives CDR1 MGHDK, CDR2 SYGVNS. CDR3 sequence reads: CASSSGGGLETQYF. CDR3 nucleotide sequence: TGTGCCAGCAGCAGCGGGGGGGGTCTCGAGACCCAGTACTTC.

Concerning this clone: One end of the junction fails to match germline, which may point to a read error. This sequence joins TRBV11-3 and TRBJ2-7; D is uncertain. The germline CDR1 and CDR2 sequences are SGHNT and YENEEA. CDR3 length: 13 residues. Here the CDR3 reads CASGFSPGSEQYF. The CDR3 coding sequence is TGTGCCAGCGGCTTTTCCCCGGGTAGCGAGCAGTACTTC.

This sequence joins TRBV19 and TRBJ1-5; 11 nucleotides line up with TRBD1. The CDR3 has 14 amino acids. Germline V gene lookup returns CDR1 LNHDA and CDR2 SQIVND (reference sequence). Trimming took 8 bases from V and 5 from J; bases not matched to a gene: 5. The CDR3: CASARTGGDQPQHF. As DNA, the CDR3 is TGTGCCAGTGCTCGGACAGGGGGCGATCAGCCCCAGCATTTT.

The chain is built from TRBV4-1 and TRBJ1-4; 12 bases fit TRBD1. The CDR3 sequence is 16 residues long. Germline V lookup: CDR1 MGHRA, CDR2 YSYEKL. Trimming removed 6 bases from V and 8 bases from J; junction bases left unmatched: 10. This CDR3 reads CASSQNSGTGGEKLFF. The DNA for the CDR3 is TGCGCCAGCAGTCAGAACAGCGGGACAGGGGGCGAAAAACTGTTTTTT.

The chain has TRBV11-2 and TRBJ2-7; D is possibly TRBD2 (7 bases). V was shortened by 1 base and J by 5 bases, with 9 bases between the two germline ends. Germline V gene lookup returns CDR1 SGHAT and CDR2 FQNNGV. The CDR3 has 13 amino acids. The CDR3, as DNA: TGTGCCAGCAGCTTAGGAGGGGGGGACGAGCAGTACTTC. It yields the protein CASSLGGGDEQYF.

The rearrangement joins TRBV18 to TRBJ2-5, with D uncertain. CDR1 KGHSH and CDR2 LQKENI come from the germline V gene. Trimming shortened V by 3 bases and J by 1 base, and 9 bases separated the two germline ends. The CDR3 covers 14 residues. This chain's CDR3 is CASSPGLIQETQYF. DNA for the CDR3: TGTGCCAGCTCACCTGGGCTGATCCAAGAGACCCAGTACTTC.

This clone has only a few counts. V and J are TRBV7-9 and TRBJ2-2; 10 bases match TRBD1. Germline V gives CDR1 SEHNR, CDR2 FQNEAQ (reference sequence). V shed 5 bases, J shed 2 bases, and the junction held 5 bases outside the gene matches. CDR3 size: 16 residues. The CDR3 coding sequence is TGTGCCAGCAGCCGCGACAGGGGGCTAAACACCGGGGAGCTGTTTTTT. Translated: CASSRDRGLNTGELFF. Looking up the rest from reference TRBV7-9 and TRBJ2-2 gives the full variable domain: DTGVSQNPRHKITKRGQNVTFRCDPISEHNRLYWYRQTLGQGPEFLTYFQNEAQLEKSRLLSDRFSAERPKGSFSTLEIQRTEQGDSAMYLCASSRDRGLNTGELFFGEGSRLTVL.

The chain carries TRBV5-1 and TRBJ2-5, with 9 positions matching TRBD1. The J call may be incorrect, as the DNA end agrees better with TRBJ2-7. The CDR3 sequence is 15 residues long. CDR1 is SGHRS, CDR2 YFSETQ, per germline. The CDR3 DNA reads TGCGCCAGCAGCTCGTCGGGGACAGGGCAAAACGAGCAGTACTTC. Encoded protein: CASSSSGTGQNEQYF.

The rearrangement joins TRBV7-8 to TRBJ1-1, with a tentative D call TRBD1 (6 bases). Per the germline V gene, CDR1 is SGHVS and CDR2 is FQNEAQ. V was clipped by 3 bases and J by 0 bases, with 11 bases between them. The CDR3 sequence is 15 residues long. CDR3 nucleotides: TGTGCCAGCAGCTTGGGGGGGCCCATGAACACTGAAGCTTTCTTT. Its translation is CASSLGGPMNTEAFF.